The 16 T cell receptor beta chains in this list originate from one sample, sequenced in a study of blood T cell repertoires in COVID-19. TCRdb's table, derived via immunoSEQ multiplex PCR, lists solely in-frame clones and lacks some. The sample carries around 150,000 clones, 70% to 90% recorded once. Sequencing was performed on peripheral blood. The receptors stem from a young man with acute or convalescent COVID-19.

This clone was picked up one time. The V call is TRBV12-3 or TRBV12-4, the J call TRBJ2-3; D possibly corresponds to TRBD1 (5 bases). The V gene lost 1 base and the J gene lost 14 bases, with 13 bases spanning the gap. CDR3 length equals 12 residues. The CDR3 DNA reads TGTGCCAGCAGTTTAGGATTGGCTGGGGCGTATTTT. Amino acid sequence: CASSLGLAGAYF.

The CDR3 DNA reads as TGCGCCAGCTCTACTGGCGGGGGGGAAAAACTGTTTTTT. Protein: CASSTGGGEKLFF. The chain has TRBV5-1 and TRBJ1-4, with D tentatively TRBD1 (5 bases). V lost 7 bases, J lost 8 bases, and 15 bases lay in between. Per germline, CDR1 SGHRS and CDR2 YFSETQ. CDR3 size: 13 residues.

The V call is TRBV30, the J call TRBJ1-1, with D possibly being TRBD1 (5 bases). Trimming left V 2 bases short and J 11 bases short, with 12 bases between. CDR1 GTSNPN and CDR2 SVGIG come from the germline V gene (reference sequence). The CDR3 consists of 11 residues. CDR3 in DNA: TGTGCCTGGAGTACCGGACAAACGGCTTTCTTT. Amino acid sequence: CAWSTGQTAFF.

The chain is built from TRBV2 and TRBJ2-1; D remains unclear. This CDR3 is 13 amino acids long. The germline V gene encodes CDR1 SNHLY and CDR2 FYNNEI. V was clipped by 3 bases and J by 3 bases, with 6 bases between them. CDR3 residues: CASSDTYYNEQFF. The DNA for the CDR3 is TGTGCCAGCAGTGATACCTACTACAATGAGCAGTTCTTC.

The genes are TRBV30 and TRBJ1-5; TRBD1 aligns across 7 bases. The trim removed 2 bases at V and 4 bases at J, leaving 5 bases unmatched. CDR1 and CDR2 from the germline V gene are GTSNPN and SVGIG (reference sequence). This CDR3 comprises 14 residues. DNA for the CDR3: TGTGCCTGGAGTCGGGACAGTAGGAATCAGCCCCAGCATTTT. Protein product: CAWSRDSRNQPQHF.

V is TRBV27 and J is TRBJ1-1, with 9 nucleotides matching TRBD1. The germline gives CDR1 MNHEY, CDR2 SMNVEV (reference sequence). V dropped 8 bases and J dropped 4; count of bases not matched to a gene: 5. CDR3 size: 13 residues. CDR3 DNA sequence: TGTGCCAGCCAACAGGGGGCAAGCACTGAAGCTTTCTTT. Its translation: CASQQGASTEAFF.

CDR3 protein: CAYRLAKNIQYF. Here the CDR3 DNA reads TGTGCCTACCGACTAGCCAAAAACATTCAGTACTTC. This rearrangement joins TRBV30 to TRBJ2-4; D uncertain. The CDR3 loop spans 12 amino acids. The V end lost 7 bases, the J end lost 0 bases, and 7 bases lay between the germline ends. The germline CDR1 and CDR2 sequences are GTSNPN and SVGIG (reference sequence).

The chain couples TRBV13 to TRBJ2-4; no clear D gene. Germline CDR1 reads PRHDT; CDR2 reads FYEKMQ (reference sequence). V gave up 3 bases and J gave up 3 bases, with 9 bases separating them. There are 14 residues in the CDR3. CDR3 region: CASSFGVNKNIQYF. CDR3 nucleotide sequence: TGTGCCAGCAGCTTTGGAGTAAACAAAAACATTCAGTACTTC.

The chain combines TRBV12-5 with TRBJ1-2; D perhaps matches TRBD1 (6 bases). The CDR3 is made up of 14 amino acids. CDR1 is LGHNT, CDR2 FRNRAP, per germline. V dropped 3 bases and J dropped 8 bases, with 16 bases sitting between them. The DNA of the CDR3 is TGTGCTAGTGGTTTCGACTCCCCCCAGGGGGGCTACACCTTC. Its protein product is CASGFDSPQGGYTF.

This chain uses TRBV6-1 with TRBJ1-1; D is unclear. The CDR3 totals 12 residues. Trimming removed 3 bases from V and 3 bases from J, with 5 bases in between. CDR1 and CDR2 (germline): MNHNS, SASEGT. CDR3 loop: CASSESYTEAFF. CDR3 DNA: TGTGCCAGCAGTGAGTCTTACACTGAAGCTTTCTTT.

The V and J genes are TRBV7-9 and TRBJ2-3; maybe TRBD2 (6 bases). The CDR3 extends over 14 amino acids. Germline CDR1 reads SEHNR; CDR2 reads FQNEAQ (reference sequence). Between the trimmed V and J ends, which lost 7 bases and 7 bases, there was a span of 18 bases. The CDR3 reads CASNERVTLYTQYF. The CDR3 region has the DNA TGTGCCAGCAACGAGCGGGTGACCCTGTATACGCAGTATTTT.

The chain joins TRBV19 to TRBJ2-2, with 8 bases aligning to TRBD1. Germline CDR1 LNHDA, CDR2 SQIVND (reference sequence). This CDR3 region has 15 residues. V shed 1 base, J shed 6 bases, and the junction held 4 bases outside the gene matches. DNA of the CDR3: TGTGCCAGTAGTATAGTGACAGGGGCGCCCGGGGAGCTGTTTTTT. This codes for CASSIVTGAPGELFF.

The rearrangement uses TRBV5-5 and TRBJ1-3, with D possibly matching TRBD1 (5 bases). V was shortened by 1 base and J by 4 bases, with 9 bases between the two germline ends. This CDR3 region has 14 residues. The germline CDR1 and CDR2 sequences are SGHKS and YYEKEE (reference sequence). CDR3 in DNA: TGTGCCAGCAGCTTGTCAGGGTCCGGAAACACCATATATTTT. As protein: CASSLSGSGNTIYF.

This chain links TRBV10-3 with TRBJ2-5; 12 bases line up with TRBD2. V lost 6 bases to trimming and J lost 4 bases; unmatched junction nucleotides: 9. Germline V CDR1 and CDR2: ENHRY, SYGVKD. The CDR3 has 16 residues. CDR3 sequence reads: CAISAGASGGGETQYF. CDR3 nucleotide sequence: TGTGCCATCAGCGCGGGAGCTAGCGGGGGGGGAGAGACCCAGTACTTC.

The chain links TRBV30 to TRBJ1-3; D is undetermined. Germline V gives CDR1 GTSNPN, CDR2 SVGIG (reference sequence). The CDR3 has 15 amino acids. V gave up 4 bases and J gave up 3 bases, with 16 bases separating them. Here the CDR3 reads CAWTPPGRNGNTIYF. The CDR3 bases are TGTGCCTGGACCCCACCGGGTCGTAATGGAAACACCATATATTTT.

The V and J genes are TRBV15 and TRBJ1-1, with D tentatively TRBD1 (6 bases). The germline V gene has CDR1 LNHNV and CDR2 YYDKDF (reference sequence). This CDR3 is 13 amino acids long. Trimming stripped 8 bases from V and 4 bases from J, with 14 bases between. The CDR3 nucleotides read TGTGCCACCGCAGGCAGGGGCCTCACTGAAGCTTTCTTT. Amino acid sequence: CATAGRGLTEAFF.